This T cell receptor (beta chain) was identified in a study of lymphopenia after photon versus proton radiotherapy. V shed 0 bases, J shed 6 bases, and the junction held 5 bases outside the gene matches. This CDR3 spans 15 amino acids. The germline CDR1 and CDR2 sequences are SGDLS and YYNGEE. This clone was seen just once. Its antigen is unknown. Clones were sequenced by immunoSEQ multiplex PCR, and TCRdb holds only the in-frame ones, with some missing. The data contain over 15,000 clones, approximately 90% of them singletons. General study points: Oligoclonal CD8+ Temra expansion after nadir drove photon patients' diversity drop.

This sequence joins TRBV9 and TRBJ2-7; TRBD2 agrees at 11 bases. The source is a man in his sixties or seventies with pancreatic cancer. Sequenced here: peripheral blood, sampled from a patient treated with proton-based radiotherapy. CDR3 sequence: CASSVATSGSPEQYF. CDR3 bases: TGTGCCAGCAGCGTAGCTACTAGCGGGAGTCCCGAGCAGTACTTC.